This T cell receptor beta chain was sequenced during a study of shared clonotypes between healthy human individuals. Whole-study findings and limits: Rarefaction indicated that sorted-subset sequencing remained incomplete although depth was large. Larger richness was generally estimated for naive than memory subsets.

To note about this clone: No antigen is known for it.

Deep-level settings were used for running the assay. The method was immunoSEQ multiplex PCR; TCRdb's version includes in-frame clones alone and lacks a portion of them. The repertoire holds some 2.1 million clones, with roughly 95% as singletons. The V and J ends lost 3 bases and 5 bases respectively, with 17 bases between them. CDR3 size: 15 residues. In germline, CDR1 is MNHEY, CDR2 SMNVEV (reference sequence). Naive CD8 cells lacked CD45RO and underwent positive selection for CCR7, leaving out terminally differentiated effector memory CD45RA+ cells. The sequenced sample consisted of naive CD8+ T cells from PBMCs. The receptor's source is a man aged 18 to 30 in good health. Some clones in this sample may be carry-over from other donors' samples. This chain links TRBV27 with TRBJ2-7; D is perhaps TRBD1 (6 bases). The CDR3: CASSLLLSAGDEQYF. The CDR3 DNA reads TGTGCCAGCAGTTTGCTTTTATCTGCAGGGGACGAGCAGTACTTC.